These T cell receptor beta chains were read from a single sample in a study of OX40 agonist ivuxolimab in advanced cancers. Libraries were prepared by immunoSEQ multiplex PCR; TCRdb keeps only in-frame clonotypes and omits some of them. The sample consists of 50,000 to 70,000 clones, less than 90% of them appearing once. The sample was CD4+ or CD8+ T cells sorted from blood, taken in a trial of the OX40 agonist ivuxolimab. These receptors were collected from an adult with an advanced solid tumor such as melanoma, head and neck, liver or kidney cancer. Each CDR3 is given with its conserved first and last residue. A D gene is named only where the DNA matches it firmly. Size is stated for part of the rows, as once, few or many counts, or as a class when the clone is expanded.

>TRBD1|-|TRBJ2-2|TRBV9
CASSTRKTGTNTGELFF
TGTGCCAGCAGCACCCGAAAGACAGGGACCAACACCGGGGAGCTGTTTTTT
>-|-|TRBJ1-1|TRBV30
CAWSVGSGAEAFF
TGTGCCTGGAGTGTCGGCAGCGGTGCTGAAGCTTTCTTT
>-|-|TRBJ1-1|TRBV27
CASQPYSENTEAFF
TGTGCCAGCCAGCCGTACTCGGAGAACACTGAAGCTTTCTTT
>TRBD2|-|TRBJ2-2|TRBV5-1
CASSPSGRFTGELFF
TGCGCCAGCAGCCCCAGCGGGAGATTCACCGGGGAGCTGTTTTTT
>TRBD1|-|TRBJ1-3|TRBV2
CASKIGTEGNTIYF
TGTGCCAGCAAGATTGGGACAGAAGGAAACACCATATATTTT
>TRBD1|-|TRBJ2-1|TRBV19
CASSMGQQPYNEQFF
TGTGCCAGTAGCATGGGACAGCAGCCGTACAATGAGCAGTTCTTC
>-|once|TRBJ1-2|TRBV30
CAWSPGPGPGYTF
TGTGCCTGGAGTCCCGGGCCGGGACCTGGCTACACCTTC
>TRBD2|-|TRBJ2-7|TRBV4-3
CASSPRPSGMYEQYF
TGCGCCAGCAGCCCTCGCCCTAGCGGGATGTACGAGCAGTACTTC
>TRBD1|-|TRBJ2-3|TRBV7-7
CASSSGQGVFTDTQYF
TGTGCCAGCAGCTCGGGACAGGGGGTCTTCACAGATACGCAGTATTTT
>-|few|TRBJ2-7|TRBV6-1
CASSFLGYEQYF
TGTGCCAGCAGCTTTCTTGGCTACGAGCAGTACTTC
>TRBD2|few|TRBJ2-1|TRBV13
CASSLDPRIAGASEQFF
TGTGCCAGCAGCTTAGACCCCCGTATAGCGGGAGCTAGTGAGCAGTTCTTC
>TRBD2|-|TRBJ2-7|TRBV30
CAWTGGLGDEQYF
TGTGCCTGGACGGGGGGGCTGGGCGACGAGCAGTACTTC
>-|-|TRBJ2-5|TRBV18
CASSPPGSETQYF
TGTGCCAGCTCACCACCCGGGTCAGAGACCCAGTACTTC
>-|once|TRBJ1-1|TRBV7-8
CASSPGVGGRTEAFF
TGTGCCAGCAGTCCTGGGGTCGGGGGTAGGACTGAAGCTTTCTTT
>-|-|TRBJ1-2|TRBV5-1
CASSPEAGSDYGYTF
TGCGCCAGCAGCCCCGAGGCCGGATCGGACTATGGCTACACCTTC
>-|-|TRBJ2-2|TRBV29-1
CSVSAPARDTGELFF
TGCAGCGTTAGTGCCCCAGCAAGGGACACCGGGGAGCTGTTTTTT
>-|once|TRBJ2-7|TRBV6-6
CASSYSRSYEQYF
TGTGCCAGCAGTTACTCGAGGTCCTACGAGCAGTACTTC
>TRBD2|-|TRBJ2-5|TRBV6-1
CATPSGRETQYF
TGTGCCACCCCCAGCGGGAGAGAGACCCAGTACTTC
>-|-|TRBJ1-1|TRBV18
CASSPLATENTEAFF
TGTGCCAGCTCACCATTAGCTACGGAGAACACTGAAGCTTTCTTT
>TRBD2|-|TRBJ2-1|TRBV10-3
CAIRGAGGGLNEQFF
TGTGCCATCAGGGGAGCGGGAGGAGGATTAAATGAGCAGTTCTTC
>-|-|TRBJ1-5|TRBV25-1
CASSQAGNNQPQHF
TGTGCCAGCAGCCAGGCAGGGAATAATCAGCCCCAGCATTTT
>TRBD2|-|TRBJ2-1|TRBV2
CASELAGTYNEQFF
TGTGCCAGCGAACTAGCGGGAACCTACAATGAGCAGTTCTTC
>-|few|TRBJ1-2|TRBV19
CASSIGTFRGYGYTF
TGTGCCAGTAGTATAGGCACCTTCCGTGGCTATGGCTACACCTTC
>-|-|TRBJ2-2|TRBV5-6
CASSLARNTGELFF
TGTGCCAGCAGCTTGGCACGTAACACCGGGGAGCTGTTTTTT
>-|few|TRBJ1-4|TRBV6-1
CASSGVISNEKLFF
TGTGCCAGCAGCGGAGTTATTTCTAATGAAAAACTGTTTTTT
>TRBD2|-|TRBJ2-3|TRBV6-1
CATALRGGTDTQYF
TGTGCCACCGCGCTCCGGGGGGGCACAGATACGCAGTATTTT
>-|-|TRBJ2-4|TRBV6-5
CASSYSTGGVGNIQYF
TGTGCCAGCAGTTACTCGACCGGAGGGGTAGGAAACATTCAGTACTTC
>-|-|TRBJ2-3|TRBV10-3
CAISEGGGTQYF
TGTGCCATCAGTGAGGGAGGGGGTACGCAGTATTTT
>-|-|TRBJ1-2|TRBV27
CASSSQGSSVYGYTF
TGTGCCAGCAGTTCCCAGGGCAGCTCGGTCTATGGCTACACCTTC
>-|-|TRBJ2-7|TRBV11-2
CASSLGRTVTYEQYF
TGTGCCAGCAGCTTAGGGAGGACAGTAACCTACGAGCAGTACTTC
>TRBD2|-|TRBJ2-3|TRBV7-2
CASSNRLAGDTDTQYF
TGTGCCAGCAGCAATCGACTAGCGGGAGATACAGATACGCAGTATTTT